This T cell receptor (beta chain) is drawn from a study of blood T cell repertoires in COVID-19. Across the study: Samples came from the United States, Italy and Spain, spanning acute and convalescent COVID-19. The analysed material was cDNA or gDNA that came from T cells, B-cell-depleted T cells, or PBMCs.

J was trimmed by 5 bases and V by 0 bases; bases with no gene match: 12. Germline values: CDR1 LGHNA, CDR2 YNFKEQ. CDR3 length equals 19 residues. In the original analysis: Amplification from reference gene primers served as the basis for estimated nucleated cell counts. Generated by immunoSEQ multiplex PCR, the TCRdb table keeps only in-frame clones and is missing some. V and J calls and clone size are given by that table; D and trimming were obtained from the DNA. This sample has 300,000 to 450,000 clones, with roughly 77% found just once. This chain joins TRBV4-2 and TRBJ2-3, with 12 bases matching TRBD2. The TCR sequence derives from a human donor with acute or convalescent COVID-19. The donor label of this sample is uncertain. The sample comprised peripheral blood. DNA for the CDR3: TGTGCCAGCAGCCAAGATCTAAGTTGGACTAGCGGGATGGGAGATACGCAGTATTTT. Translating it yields CASSQDLSWTSGMGDTQYF.